This entry describes one T cell receptor (beta chain). Its antigen is still unknown. The CDR3 extends over 13 amino acids. Trimming left V 5 bases short and J 6 bases short, with 14 bases between. The germline V gene has CDR1 MDHEN and CDR2 SYDVKM. This sample was taken from a study of shared clonotypes between healthy human individuals. Overall study findings and caveats: The small donor group covered limited genetic and exposure diversity. Naive CD4 clonotypes were shared across several donors at around 5%. The researchers took only blood, and tissue repertoires probably look different.

On sorted subsets, replicate PCRs used 200 to 250 ng DNA, or 30,000 or so T cell genomes. Profiled with immunoSEQ multiplex PCR; TCRdb holds only in-frame clones, not every one. The table includes fewer than 1.4 million clones, approximately 80% detected once. The receptor was derived from a man between 18 and 29 years old in good health. Some clones in this sample may be carry-over from other donors' samples. Sequences were obtained from memory CD4+ T cells from PBMCs. Regarding subset: CD45RA-negative fraction. The chain joins TRBV28 to TRBJ2-7; a weak D match, TRBD1 (6 bases). The CDR3 sequence is CASSTLQGREQYF. The CDR3 nucleotides read TGTGCCAGCAGTACCCTACAGGGACGCGAGCAGTACTTC.